These 20 T cell receptor beta chains originate from one sample sequenced in a study of shared clonotypes between healthy human individuals. Here immunoSEQ multiplex PCR was the method, and the copy in TCRdb shows in-frame clones only, minus some. The sample yields some 2,400,000 clones, approximately 94% seen once. The sequencing sample was made of naive CD4+ T cells sorted from blood. Indicated subset: CD45RA+ positively selected. All receptors derive from a man between 18 and 29 years old in good health.

The chain couples TRBV28 to TRBJ2-1; tentatively, D is TRBD2 (6 bases). V was trimmed by 7 bases and J by 0 bases, leaving 16 bases between them. Germline V gives CDR1 MDHEN, CDR2 SYDVKM. CDR3 length: 16 amino acids. The CDR3: CASISAGGVSYNEQFF. CDR3 sequence (DNA): TGTGCCAGCATTTCGGCCGGAGGGGTCTCCTACAATGAGCAGTTCTTC.

The V call is TRBV6-6, the J call TRBJ1-1; D unclear. The CDR3 spans 15 residues. CDR1 is MNHNY and CDR2 is SVGAGI in the germline V gene (reference sequence). The germline V and J ends were trimmed by 0 bases and 2 bases, with 10 bases remaining between them. Written as DNA, the CDR3 is TGTGCCAGCAGTTACTCGCGTCCCGCTAACACTGAAGCTTTCTTT. Encoded protein: CASSYSRPANTEAFF.

This clone was picked up one time. This chain uses TRBV6-1 with TRBJ1-2, with unresolved D. Germline V gene data show CDR1 as MNHNS and CDR2 as SASEGT. Trimming cost V 1 base and J 4 bases, with 10 bases left between them. The CDR3 is made up of 14 amino acids. The CDR3 nucleotides read TGTGCCAGCAGTGAAGTGGCGGTTCTCTATGGCTACACCTTC. Its translation is CASSEVAVLYGYTF.

This sequence joins TRBV7-9 and TRBJ2-5; the match to TRBD1 covers 10 bases. Germline CDR1 reads SEHNR; CDR2 reads FQNEAQ (reference sequence). CDR3 length: 15 residues. Trimming cost V 3 bases and J 5 bases; bases outside gene matches: 6. CDR3 sequence: CASSFGQGEIETQYF. As DNA, the CDR3 is TGTGCCAGCAGCTTTGGACAGGGGGAGATCGAGACCCAGTACTTC.

J is TRBJ2-7 and V is TRBV6-6, with TRBD2 matching over 12 bases. This CDR3 is 15 amino acids long. The junction had 3 bases not matched to a gene; V was cut back by 5 bases and J by 1 base. Germline V gives CDR1 MNHNY, CDR2 SVGAGI (reference sequence). CDR3 sequence reads: CASSRGLAGSYEQYF. The CDR3 DNA reads TGTGCCAGCAGTCGCGGACTAGCGGGGTCCTACGAGCAGTACTTC.

V and J are TRBV11-2 and TRBJ2-5; 9 positions match TRBD2. V was clipped by 1 base and J by 5 bases; unmatched bases: 8. This CDR3 is built from 16 residues. Germline assignment: CDR1 SGHAT and CDR2 FQNNGV. The CDR3 spells CASSLGAGGRGETQYF. In DNA form, the CDR3 reads TGTGCCAGCAGCTTAGGAGCGGGAGGACGGGGGGAGACCCAGTACTTC.

CDR3 protein: CASSFSGVQETQYF. CDR3 DNA: TGTGCCAGCAGCTTTTCAGGGGTCCAAGAGACCCAGTACTTC. The V and J genes are TRBV7-2 and TRBJ2-5, with D maybe TRBD1 (6 bases). CDR1 and CDR2 from the germline V gene are SGHTA and FQGNSA. This CDR3 region has 14 residues. Deletions cut 3 bases from V and 1 base from J, with 9 bases between.

The genes are TRBV10-2 and TRBJ1-6; 10 nucleotides agree with TRBD1. The CDR3 covers 14 residues. CDR1 is WSHSY and CDR2 is SAAADI in the germline V gene. The V and J ends lost 8 bases and 9 bases, in that order; junction bases with no gene match: 7. CDR3 sequence reads: CASEGGTGASPLHF. The CDR3 bases are TGCGCCAGCGAAGGGGGGACAGGGGCTTCACCCCTCCACTTT.

This clone was found once. This chain connects TRBV2 to TRBJ2-7; D not certain. This CDR3 comprises 15 residues. V was trimmed by 0 bases and J by 6 bases, leaving 15 bases between them. CDR1 and CDR2 from the germline V gene are SNHLY and FYNNEI. DNA for the CDR3: TGTGCCAGCAGTGAAGCGTCCCAGACCGCCGGCGAGCAGTACTTC. This encodes CASSEASQTAGEQYF.

Concerning this clone: Other DNA sequences in this sample translate to the same CDR3. J is TRBJ1-5 and V is TRBV15; D not certain. CDR3 size: 12 residues. Between the trimmed V and J ends, which lost 1 base and 3 bases, there was a span of 1 base. Germline V gene sequence: CDR1 LNHNV, CDR2 YYDKDF (reference sequence). The CDR3 coding sequence is TGTGCCACCAGCAGAGCCAATCAGCCCCAGCATTTT. Protein: CATSRANQPQHF.

The chain has TRBV7-2 and TRBJ2-7; 10 bases are shared with TRBD1. The J segment lost 2 bases and the V segment lost 3 bases, leaving 7 bases of the junction unmatched. Per the germline V gene, CDR1 is SGHTA and CDR2 is FQGNSA. The CDR3 has 16 residues. The CDR3 loop is CASSFPPGQGAYEQYF. The CDR3 DNA reads as TGTGCCAGCAGCTTCCCTCCAGGACAGGGGGCCTACGAGCAGTACTTC. Full variable domain (missing parts from reference TRBV7-2 and TRBJ2-7): GAGVSQSPSNKVTEKGKDVELRCDPISGHTALYWYRQSLGQGLEFLIYFQGNSAPDKSGLPSDRFSAERTGGSVSTLTIQRTQQEDSAVYLCASSFPPGQGAYEQYFGPGTRLTVT.

This CDR3 is CASSLDLGRGISNEQFF. DNA for the CDR3: TGTGCCAGCAGCTTAGATCTCGGCAGGGGTATAAGCAATGAGCAGTTCTTC. The genes are TRBV11-2 and TRBJ2-1; possibly TRBD1 for D (6 bases). The germline V and J ends were trimmed by 0 bases and 6 bases, with 18 bases remaining between them. The germline CDR1 and CDR2 sequences are SGHAT and FQNNGV. The CDR3 covers 17 residues.

The V and J genes are TRBV5-5 and TRBJ2-7; D remains unclear. V was cut by 2 bases and J by 7 bases, with 13 bases left in between. The CDR3 runs 13 residues. The V gene's germline CDR1 is SGHKS and CDR2 YYEKEE (reference sequence). CDR3 sequence: CASSFGRASEQYF. For the CDR3, the DNA is TGTGCCAGCAGCTTCGGAAGGGCCTCGGAGCAGTACTTC.

The rearrangement joins TRBV27 to TRBJ1-5; tentative D call: TRBD1 (6 bases). V gave up 5 bases and J gave up 4 bases, with 12 bases separating them. The germline gives CDR1 MNHEY, CDR2 SMNVEV (reference sequence). CDR3 length: 14 amino acids. The CDR3 DNA is TGTGCCAGCAGTATAGGGACACGTAATCAGCCCCAGCATTTT. Amino acid sequence: CASSIGTRNQPQHF.

V and J are TRBV18 and TRBJ2-7; D might be TRBD1 (6 bases). The V gene lost 1 base and the J gene lost 3 bases, with 10 bases spanning the gap. The CDR3 covers 14 residues. Germline assignment: CDR1 KGHSH and CDR2 LQKENI. The CDR3 DNA follows: TGTGCCAGCTCACCACTGGGACATCTCTACGAGCAGTACTTC. Amino acids: CASSPLGHLYEQYF.

J is TRBJ1-1 and V is TRBV12-5, with a weak D call TRBD1 (5 bases). Trimming removed 6 bases at V and 1 base at J, with 12 bases between. CDR1 is LGHNT, CDR2 FRNRAP, per germline. The CDR3 spans 14 residues. In DNA form, the CDR3 reads TGTGCTAGTGGAGAGGGACGGACGAACACTGAAGCTTTCTTT. Its translation: CASGEGRTNTEAFF.

The chain combines TRBV6-6 with TRBJ1-2, with D possibly matching TRBD1 (6 bases). There are 15 residues in the CDR3. Germline lookup yields CDR1 MNHNY and CDR2 SVGAGI (reference sequence). Trimming pared 2 bases from V and 7 bases from J, leaving 17 bases between. The CDR3 nucleotides are TGTGCCAGCAGTTACGTCCGGGGGCGCGTCGGTGGCTACACCTTC. Its translation is CASSYVRGRVGGYTF.

The V call is TRBV4-3, the J call TRBJ2-5; TRBD2 is a possible D gene (6 bases). This CDR3 comprises 15 residues. Germline CDR1 LGHNA, CDR2 YSLEER. V lost 1 base and J lost 1, with 10 bases in between. The chain's CDR3 is CASSQGMGLQETQYF. The DNA of the CDR3 is TGCGCCAGCAGCCAAGGCATGGGACTCCAAGAGACCCAGTACTTC.

This clone was seen only once. The chain combines TRBV6-6 with TRBJ1-1; 7 bases map to TRBD1. CDR3 length: 14 residues. CDR1 MNHNY and CDR2 SVGAGI come from the germline V gene (reference sequence). V lost 2 bases, J lost 6 bases, and 6 bases stayed unmatched. This CDR3 reads CASSYRQGRAEAFF. The CDR3 DNA reads as TGTGCCAGCAGTTACCGACAGGGACGGGCTGAAGCTTTCTTT.

The chain links TRBV7-9 to TRBJ1-2; D remains ambiguous. Germline V gene lookup returns CDR1 SEHNR and CDR2 FQNEAQ (reference sequence). V was cut by 3 bases and J by 5 bases, with 13 bases left in between. The CDR3 covers 14 residues. The CDR3 is CASSFVGVDYGYTF. CDR3 DNA sequence: TGTGCCAGCAGCTTCGTTGGGGTAGATTATGGCTACACCTTC.